The rows below give T cell receptor beta chains drawn from one sample of a study of graft-versus-host responses after intestinal transplantation. No antigen has been identified for these receptors. Produced via immunoSEQ multiplex PCR; TCRdb's table is partial and in-frame only. The sample lists 95,000 to 110,000 clones, 87% occurring once. Here the sequenced sample was unstimulated CD4+ T cells sorted from spleen or lymph node cells, taken before transplant. These receptors all stem from a human donor who was the organ donor for an intestinal transplant. The CDR3 runs from the conserved cysteine through the conserved F or W.

J	V	CDR3
TRBJ2-3	TRBV7-7	CASSPGPLPTDTQYF
TRBJ1-1	TRBV5-1	CASRPGTGNTEAFF
TRBJ2-1	TRBV2	CASSVGTSSYNEQFF
TRBJ1-2	TRBV10-3	CAISDSYGYTF
TRBJ2-7	TRBV27	CASSLFGQGNSEQYF
TRBJ1-1	TRBV6-1	CASRGDSPNTEAFF
TRBJ2-1	TRBV7-7	CASSFRVGPYNEQFF
TRBJ2-3	TRBV6-5	CASSYRDSTDTQYF
TRBJ2-3	TRBV5-1	CASSCGGRDTQYF
TRBJ1-5	TRBV6-6	CASSYSQGYQPQHF
TRBJ2-2	TRBV27	CASSPAGQVSTGELFF
TRBJ2-3	TRBV7-2	CASSPWTSGTDTQYF
TRBJ1-1	TRBV5-1	CASSLVGGNTEAFF
TRBJ2-5	TRBV29-1	CSVAAGGRSPETQYF
TRBJ2-3	TRBV4-2	CASSHPASGGRRDTQYF
TRBJ2-2	TRBV5-6	CASSFYTGELFF
TRBJ1-2	TRBV11-3	CASSFGAGLYGYTF
TRBJ2-7	TRBV5-1	CASSPTGTRVKEQYF
TRBJ2-7	TRBV11-2	CASSLVAGGIYEQYF
TRBJ1-2	TRBV29-1	CSVVGQAIYGYTF
TRBJ2-1	TRBV6-1	CASSRLAGYYNEQFF
TRBJ2-6	TRBV5-6	CASSLGSSSGANVLTF
TRBJ2-5	TRBV2	CASSESTETQYF
TRBJ1-1	TRBV28	CASSFPRVGTEAFF
TRBJ2-2	TRBV19	CASAVGHIGGELFF
TRBJ2-1	TRBV4-1	CASSQGSGGAVGEQFF
TRBJ2-6	TRBV11-1	CASSLSFFGANVLTF
TRBJ1-2	TRBV29-1	CSVGNAETSNYGYTF
TRBJ2-3	TRBV9	CASSVVSGGEGTDTQYF
TRBJ2-1	TRBV11-2	CASSPQGTVYNEQFF
TRBJ2-1	TRBV5-1	CASSLHNYNEQFF
TRBJ2-3	TRBV18	CASSPSLESTDTQYF
TRBJ1-2	TRBV5-4	CASSLGGNYGYTF
TRBJ2-7	TRBV6-1	CASIQAGGAKQYF
TRBJ1-4	TRBV4-1	CASSQGAGSTNEKLFF
TRBJ1-1	TRBV19	CASSTGPSSVDTEAFF
TRBJ2-7	TRBV5-1	CASSLAGGFLEQYF
TRBJ2-7	TRBV4-1	CASSPAGFSDEQYF
TRBJ2-1	TRBV5-1	CASSLGGSQNYNEQFF
TRBJ2-1	TRBV2	CASRRDRSSYNEQFF
TRBJ1-1	TRBV6-1	CASSAEGNTEAFF
TRBJ2-4	TRBV7-3	CASSPPWGEKAKNIQYF